This T cell receptor beta chain came from a study of cytomegalovirus exposure and HLA in healthy donors. The study ran its PCR with 60 Vbeta and 13 Jbeta primers. The protocol was immunoSEQ multiplex PCR, while the TCRdb copy is restricted to in-frame clones and leaves out a portion. In the table there are approximately 170,000 clones, 60% to 85% of which are singletons. Concerning this clone itself: The antigen remains undetermined.

V lost 10 bases and J lost 6, with 30 bases in between. Germline-derived CDR1 and CDR2 are SNHLY and FYNNEI. The CDR3 covers 17 residues. General study findings and limits: On later analysis, the bulk of CMV-associated TCR beta chains appeared to be HLA-restricted.

The receptor was isolated from a woman aged 35 to 49 in good health and CMV-seropositive. Material: PBMCs. The chain joins TRBV2 to TRBJ1-2; D uncertain. The DNA for the CDR3 is TGTGCCACCAGGACTGGGATAACGCGGGTGGTGCGGGATGGCTACACCTTC. It codes for CATRTGITRVVRDGYTF.